This entry describes one TCR beta chain. The antigen remains unidentified. The sample comes from a study of T cells in localized non-small cell lung cancer. Findings and limits, study-wide: Researchers found a median approximately 57 of the top 100 tumor clones in adjacent lung. The study found T cell clonality highest in uninvolved adjacent lung, above tumor. Among blood samples, higher T cell density accompanied longer overall survival. Owing to sequencing of a solitary tumor region, heterogeneity cannot be discounted.

Sequenced by immunoSEQ multiplex PCR; TCRdb stores in-frame clones only, minus some. The table shows under 95,000 clones, with 80% occurring only once. Germline-derived CDR1 and CDR2 are SNHLY and FYNNEI. J lost 7 bases, V lost 3 bases, and 8 bases had no gene match. The CDR3 runs to 15 residues. Sequenced here: peripheral blood, sampled before any cancer treatment. The clonotype comes from a female donor of 60 years or more with stage I lung adenocarcinoma. The gene calls are TRBV2 and TRBJ2-1; 8 bases match TRBD2. The CDR3 here is CASSERRLARNEQFF. In nucleotides, the CDR3 is TGTGCCAGCAGTGAGAGGCGACTAGCGCGGAATGAGCAGTTCTTC.